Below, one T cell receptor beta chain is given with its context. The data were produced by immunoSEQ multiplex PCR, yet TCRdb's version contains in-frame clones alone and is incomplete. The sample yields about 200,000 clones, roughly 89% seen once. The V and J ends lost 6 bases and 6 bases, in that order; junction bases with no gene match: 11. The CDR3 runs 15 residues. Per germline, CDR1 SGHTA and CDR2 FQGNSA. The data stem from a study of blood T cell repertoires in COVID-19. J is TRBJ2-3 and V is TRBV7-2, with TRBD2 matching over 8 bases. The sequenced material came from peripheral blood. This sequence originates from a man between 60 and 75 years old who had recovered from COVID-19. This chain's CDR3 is CASRVGGALVDTQYF. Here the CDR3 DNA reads TGTGCCAGCAGGGTCGGGGGGGCCTTGGTGGATACGCAGTATTTT.